A selection of T cell receptor beta chains follows, all from one sample in a study of T cell responses to AZD1222 COVID-19 vaccine. Profiled with immunoSEQ multiplex PCR; TCRdb holds only in-frame clones, not every one. The table lists some 150,000 clones, over 75% of them singletons. The sample here was peripheral blood, taken 28 days after the second dose of the MenACWY control vaccine. These receptors came from an adult who received the MenACWY meningococcal vaccine as a control. Both conserved end residues are part of each CDR3. A D gene is named only where the DNA matches it firmly.

j_call: TRBJ2-3
cdr3_length: 19
v_call: TRBV4-1
d_call: TRBD1
cdr3_nt: TGCGCCAGCAGCCCGAATCCAATTGGGACAGGGGGTAGCACAGATACGCAGTATTTT
cdr3_aa: CASSPNPIGTGGSTDTQYF

j_call: TRBJ2-5
cdr3_length: 15
v_call: TRBV27
d_call: TRBD1
cdr3_nt: TGTGCCAGCAGTCAGGGGGACGGAAGCCAAGAGACCCAGTACTTC
cdr3_aa: CASSQGDGSQETQYF

j_call: TRBJ2-1
cdr3_length: 13
v_call: TRBV6-5
d_call: TRBD1
cdr3_nt: TGTGCCAGCGGACAGGGGTTAGACAATGAGCAGTTCTTC
cdr3_aa: CASGQGLDNEQFF

j_call: TRBJ1-2
cdr3_length: 14
v_call: TRBV7-2
d_call: NA
cdr3_nt: TGTGCCAGCAGCAGCCAGACAGGCTCCTATGGCTACACCTTC
cdr3_aa: CASSSQTGSYGYTF

j_call: TRBJ1-6
cdr3_length: 16
v_call: TRBV7-3
d_call: NA
cdr3_nt: TGTGCCAGCAGCTTAACGTGGCAAGTTAGAAATTCACCCCTCCACTTT
cdr3_aa: CASSLTWQVRNSPLHF

j_call: TRBJ2-1
cdr3_length: 17
v_call: TRBV7-3
d_call: NA
cdr3_nt: TGTGCCAGCAGCTCACAGGCCCCCATTGCGCTGCTCAATGAGCAGTTCTTC
cdr3_aa: CASSSQAPIALLNEQFF

j_call: TRBJ2-7
cdr3_length: 14
v_call: TRBV5-1
d_call: NA
cdr3_nt: TGCGCCAGCAGCTTGGAAGCAGTCTCCTACGAGCAGTACTTC
cdr3_aa: CASSLEAVSYEQYF

j_call: TRBJ1-2
cdr3_length: 16
v_call: TRBV5-4
d_call: TRBD1
cdr3_nt: TGTGCCAGCAGCTTCCCTATCGACAGGGGGGACTATGGCTACACCTTC
cdr3_aa: CASSFPIDRGDYGYTF

j_call: TRBJ2-1
cdr3_length: 15
v_call: TRBV5-1
d_call: TRBD2
cdr3_nt: TGCGCCAGCAGCTTTACTAGCGGGATGTACAATGAGCAGTTCTTC
cdr3_aa: CASSFTSGMYNEQFF

j_call: TRBJ2-3
cdr3_length: 15
v_call: TRBV11-1
d_call: NA
cdr3_nt: TGTGCCAGCAGCTTGGGCAGGGTAGCGACAGATACGCAGTATTTT
cdr3_aa: CASSLGRVATDTQYF

j_call: TRBJ1-1
cdr3_length: 14
v_call: TRBV5-4
d_call: TRBD1
cdr3_nt: TGTGCCAGCAGCCAAGACAGGGTGAACACTGAAGCTTTCTTT
cdr3_aa: CASSQDRVNTEAFF

j_call: TRBJ1-5
cdr3_length: 13
v_call: TRBV19
d_call: TRBD1
cdr3_nt: TGTGCCAGTAGTACACAGGGGGGCGGTCCCCAGCATTTT
cdr3_aa: CASSTQGGGPQHF

j_call: TRBJ1-3
cdr3_length: 14
v_call: TRBV2
d_call: NA
cdr3_nt: TGTGCCAGCAGTGAAGACAGGAGGGTTAACACCATATATTTT
cdr3_aa: CASSEDRRVNTIYF